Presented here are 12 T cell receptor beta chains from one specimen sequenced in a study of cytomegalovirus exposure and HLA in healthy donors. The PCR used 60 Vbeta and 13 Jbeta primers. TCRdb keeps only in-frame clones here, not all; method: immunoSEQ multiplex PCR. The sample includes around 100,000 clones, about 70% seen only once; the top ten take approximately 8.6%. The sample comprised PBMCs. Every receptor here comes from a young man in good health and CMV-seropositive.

CDR3 DNA sequence: TGTGCCAGCAGCCAGCCACCTGAGGGCCGGAACACTGAAGCTTTCTTT. It yields the protein CASSQPPEGRNTEAFF. This chain links TRBV4-2 with TRBJ1-1; D is undetermined. Trimming stripped 3 bases from V and 1 base from J, with 15 bases between. CDR3 length: 16 residues. CDR1 LGHNA and CDR2 YNFKEQ come from the germline V gene.

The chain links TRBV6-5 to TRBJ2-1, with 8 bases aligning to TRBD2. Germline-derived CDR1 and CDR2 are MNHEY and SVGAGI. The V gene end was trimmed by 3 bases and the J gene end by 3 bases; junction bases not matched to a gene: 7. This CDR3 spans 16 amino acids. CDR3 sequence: CASSYTPTSGYNEQFF. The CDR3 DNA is TGTGCCAGCAGTTATACCCCTACTAGCGGCTACAATGAGCAGTTCTTC.

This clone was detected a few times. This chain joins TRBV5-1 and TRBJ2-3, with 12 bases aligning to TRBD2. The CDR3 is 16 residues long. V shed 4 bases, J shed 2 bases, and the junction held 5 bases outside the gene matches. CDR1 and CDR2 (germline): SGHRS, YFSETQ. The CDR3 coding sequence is TGCGCCAGCAGCGCCGGACTAGCGGGGCTCACAGATACGCAGTATTTT. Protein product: CASSAGLAGLTDTQYF.

The CDR3 loop is CASRVAGVGETQYF. The CDR3 bases are TGTGCCAGCAGGGTAGCGGGAGTGGGGGAGACCCAGTACTTC. The chain employs TRBV28 and TRBJ2-5; 9 positions agree with TRBD2. The CDR3 is 14 residues long. J gave up 5 bases and V 6 bases, and 7 bases lay outside the gene matches. Per germline, CDR1 MDHEN and CDR2 SYDVKM.

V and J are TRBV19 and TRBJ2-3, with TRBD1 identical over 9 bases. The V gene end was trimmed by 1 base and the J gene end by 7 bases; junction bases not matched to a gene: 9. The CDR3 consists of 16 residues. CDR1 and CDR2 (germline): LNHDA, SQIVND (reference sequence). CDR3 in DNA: TGTGCCAGTAGTATAGGCCCGACAGGGGGATCAAATACGCAGTATTTT. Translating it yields CASSIGPTGGSNTQYF.

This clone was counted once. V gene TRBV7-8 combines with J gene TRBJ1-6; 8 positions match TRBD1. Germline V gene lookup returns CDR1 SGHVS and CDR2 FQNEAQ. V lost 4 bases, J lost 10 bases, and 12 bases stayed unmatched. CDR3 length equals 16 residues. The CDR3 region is CASSSDRGKRRSPLHF. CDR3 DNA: TGTGCCAGCAGCTCCGACAGGGGTAAAAGAAGGTCACCCCTCCACTTT.

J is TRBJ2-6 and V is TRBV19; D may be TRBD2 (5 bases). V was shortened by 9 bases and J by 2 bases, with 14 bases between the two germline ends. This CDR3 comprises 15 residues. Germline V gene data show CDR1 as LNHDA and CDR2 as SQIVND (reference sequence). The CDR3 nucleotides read TGTGCCAGCGGGAACTACGGAACTGGGGCCAACGTCCTGACTTTC. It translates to CASGNYGTGANVLTF.

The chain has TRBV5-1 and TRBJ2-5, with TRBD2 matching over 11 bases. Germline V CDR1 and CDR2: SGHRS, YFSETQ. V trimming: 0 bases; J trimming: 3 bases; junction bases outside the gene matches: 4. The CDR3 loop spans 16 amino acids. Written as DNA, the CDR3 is TGCGCCAGCAGCTTGGATAGCGGGGGGGCCGAAGAGACCCAGTACTTC. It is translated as CASSLDSGGAEETQYF.

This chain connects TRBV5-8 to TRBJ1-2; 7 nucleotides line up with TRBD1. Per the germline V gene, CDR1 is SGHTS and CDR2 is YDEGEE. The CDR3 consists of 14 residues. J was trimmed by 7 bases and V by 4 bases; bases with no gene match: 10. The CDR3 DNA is TGTGCCAGCAGCGTCACAGGGGACTCTGGTGGCTACACCTTC. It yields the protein CASSVTGDSGGYTF.

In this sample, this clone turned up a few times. The CDR3 DNA sequence: TGTGCCAGCAGTTTAGCGGGGGGGGTCACAGATACGCAGTATTTT. Its protein product is CASSLAGGVTDTQYF. This rearrangement joins TRBV28 to TRBJ2-3, with 9 nucleotides matching TRBD2. Trimming at V came to 2 bases and at J to 2 bases, leaving 2 bases not matched to a gene. This CDR3 spans 15 amino acids. Germline V CDR1 and CDR2: MDHEN, SYDVKM.

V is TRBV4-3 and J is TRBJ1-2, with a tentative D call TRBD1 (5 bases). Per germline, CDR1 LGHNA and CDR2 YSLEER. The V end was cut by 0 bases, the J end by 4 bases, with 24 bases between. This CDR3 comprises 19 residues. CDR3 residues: CASSQDNMNGIPGGYGYTF. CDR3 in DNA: TGCGCCAGCAGCCAAGATAACATGAACGGGATCCCCGGGGGCTATGGCTACACCTTC.

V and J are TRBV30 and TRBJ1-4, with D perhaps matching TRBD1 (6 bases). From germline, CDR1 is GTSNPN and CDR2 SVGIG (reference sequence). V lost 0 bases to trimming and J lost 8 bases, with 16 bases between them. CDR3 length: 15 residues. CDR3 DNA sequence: TGTGCCTGGAGTGTACAAGGGGGGGACGGGGAAAAACTGTTTTTT. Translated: CAWSVQGGDGEKLFF.